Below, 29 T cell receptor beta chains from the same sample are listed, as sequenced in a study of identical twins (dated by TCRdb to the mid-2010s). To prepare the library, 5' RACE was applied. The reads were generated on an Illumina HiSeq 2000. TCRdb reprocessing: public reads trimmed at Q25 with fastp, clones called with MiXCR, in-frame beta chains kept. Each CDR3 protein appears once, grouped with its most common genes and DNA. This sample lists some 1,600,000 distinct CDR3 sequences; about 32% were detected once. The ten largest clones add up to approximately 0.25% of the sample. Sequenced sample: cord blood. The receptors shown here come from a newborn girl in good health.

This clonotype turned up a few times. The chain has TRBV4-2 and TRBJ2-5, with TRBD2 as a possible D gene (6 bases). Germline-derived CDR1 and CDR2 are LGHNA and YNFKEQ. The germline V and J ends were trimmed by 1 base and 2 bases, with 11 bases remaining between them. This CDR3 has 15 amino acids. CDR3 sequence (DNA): TGTGCCAGCAGCCAAGGCGCGGGACTTCAAGAGACCCAGTACTTC. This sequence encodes CASSQGAGLQETQYF.

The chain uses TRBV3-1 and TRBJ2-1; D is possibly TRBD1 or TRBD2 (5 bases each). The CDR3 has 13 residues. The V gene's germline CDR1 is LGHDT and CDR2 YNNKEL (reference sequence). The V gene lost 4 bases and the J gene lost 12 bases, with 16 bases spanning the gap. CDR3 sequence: CASSLSARGGQFF. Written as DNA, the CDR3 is TGTGCCAGCAGCCTTAGCGCTAGGGGTGGGCAGTTCTTC.

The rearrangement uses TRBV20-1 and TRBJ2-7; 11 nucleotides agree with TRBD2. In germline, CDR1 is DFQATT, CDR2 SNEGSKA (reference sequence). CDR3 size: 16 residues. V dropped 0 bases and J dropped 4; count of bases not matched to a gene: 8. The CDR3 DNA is TGCAGTGCTAGAGATGTGGGACTAGCGGCCTTTTACGAGCAGTACTTC. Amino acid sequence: CSARDVGLAAFYEQYF.

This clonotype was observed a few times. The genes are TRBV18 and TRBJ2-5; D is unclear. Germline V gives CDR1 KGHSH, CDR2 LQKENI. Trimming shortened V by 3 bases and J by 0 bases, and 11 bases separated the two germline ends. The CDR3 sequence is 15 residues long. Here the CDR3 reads CASSPRHSYQETQYF. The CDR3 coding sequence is TGTGCCAGCTCACCCAGACACTCGTACCAAGAGACCCAGTACTTC.

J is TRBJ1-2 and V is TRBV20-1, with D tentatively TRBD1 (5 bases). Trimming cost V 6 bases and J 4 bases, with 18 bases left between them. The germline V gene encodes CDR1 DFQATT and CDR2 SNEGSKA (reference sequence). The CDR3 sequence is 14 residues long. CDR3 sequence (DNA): TGCAGTGCCACGCGAACCAGGGAGGGCTATGGCTACACCTTC. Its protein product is CSATRTREGYGYTF.

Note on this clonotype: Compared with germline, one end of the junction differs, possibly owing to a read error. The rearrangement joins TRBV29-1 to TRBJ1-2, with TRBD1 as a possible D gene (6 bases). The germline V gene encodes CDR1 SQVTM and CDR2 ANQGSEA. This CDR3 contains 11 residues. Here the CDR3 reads CSAGTIYGYTF. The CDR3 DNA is TGCAGCGCGGGGACAATCTATGGTTACACCTTC.

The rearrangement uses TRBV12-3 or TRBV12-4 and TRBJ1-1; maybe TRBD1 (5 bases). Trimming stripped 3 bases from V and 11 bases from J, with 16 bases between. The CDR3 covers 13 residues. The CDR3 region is CASSLGQGSRAFF. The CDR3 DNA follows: TGTGCCAGCAGTTTGGGTCAGGGCTCGCGGGCTTTCTTT.

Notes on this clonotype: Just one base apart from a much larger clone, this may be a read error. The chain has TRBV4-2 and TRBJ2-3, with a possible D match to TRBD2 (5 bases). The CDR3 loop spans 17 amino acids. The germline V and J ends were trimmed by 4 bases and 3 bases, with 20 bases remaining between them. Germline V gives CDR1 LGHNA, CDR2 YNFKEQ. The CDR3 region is CASSRETASSWTDTQYF. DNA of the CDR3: TGTGCCAGCAGCCGAGAGACGGCTAGCTCCTGGACAGATACGCAGTATTTT.

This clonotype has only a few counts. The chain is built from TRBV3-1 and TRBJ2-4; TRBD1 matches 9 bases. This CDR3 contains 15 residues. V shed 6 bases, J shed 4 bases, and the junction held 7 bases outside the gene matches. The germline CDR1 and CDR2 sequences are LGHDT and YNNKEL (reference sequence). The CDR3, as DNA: TGTGCCAGCAGACAGAAAGGGACAGGGAAAAACATTCAGTACTTC. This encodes CASRQKGTGKNIQYF.

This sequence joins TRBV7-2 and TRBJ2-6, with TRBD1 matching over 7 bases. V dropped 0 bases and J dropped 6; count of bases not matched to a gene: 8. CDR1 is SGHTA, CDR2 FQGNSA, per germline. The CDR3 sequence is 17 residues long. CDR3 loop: CASSLATGPSLANVLTF. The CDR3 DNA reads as TGTGCCAGCAGCTTAGCGACAGGGCCCTCTCTGGCCAACGTCCTGACTTTC.

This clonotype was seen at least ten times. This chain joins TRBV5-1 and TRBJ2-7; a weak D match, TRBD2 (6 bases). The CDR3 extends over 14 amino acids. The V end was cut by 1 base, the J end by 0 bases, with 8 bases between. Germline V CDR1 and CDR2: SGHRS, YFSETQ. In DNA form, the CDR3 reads TGCGCCAGCAGCTTGCGCGGGGTCTCCTACGAGCAGTACTTC. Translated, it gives CASSLRGVSYEQYF.

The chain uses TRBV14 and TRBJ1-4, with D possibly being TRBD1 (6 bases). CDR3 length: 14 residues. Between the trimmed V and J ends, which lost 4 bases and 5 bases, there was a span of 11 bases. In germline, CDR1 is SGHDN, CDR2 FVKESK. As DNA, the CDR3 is TGTGCCAGCAGCCCGGACCAGGGGAATGAAAAACTGTTTTTT. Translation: CASSPDQGNEKLFF. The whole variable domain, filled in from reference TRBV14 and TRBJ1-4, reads EAGVTQFPSHSVIEKGQTVTLRCDPISGHDNLYWYRRVMGKEIKFLLHFVKESKQDESGMPNNRFLAERTGGTYSTLKVQPAELEDSGVYFCASSPDQGNEKLFFGSGTQLSVL.

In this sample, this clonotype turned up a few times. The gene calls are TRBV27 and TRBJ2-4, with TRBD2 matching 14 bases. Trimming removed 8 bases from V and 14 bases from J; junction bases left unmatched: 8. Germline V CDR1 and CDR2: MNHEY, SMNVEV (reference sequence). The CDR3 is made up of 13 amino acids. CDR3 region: CASGVGLAGDKYF. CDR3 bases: TGTGCCAGCGGGGTGGGACTAGCGGGAGATAAGTACTTC.

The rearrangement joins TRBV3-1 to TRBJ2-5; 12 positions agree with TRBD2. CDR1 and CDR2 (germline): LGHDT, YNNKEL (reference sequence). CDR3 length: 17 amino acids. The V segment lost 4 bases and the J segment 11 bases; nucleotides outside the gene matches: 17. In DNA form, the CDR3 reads TGTGCCAGCAGCCCCAAACTAGCGGGGGGACTCTACAATGAGCAGTACTTC. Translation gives CASSPKLAGGLYNEQYF.

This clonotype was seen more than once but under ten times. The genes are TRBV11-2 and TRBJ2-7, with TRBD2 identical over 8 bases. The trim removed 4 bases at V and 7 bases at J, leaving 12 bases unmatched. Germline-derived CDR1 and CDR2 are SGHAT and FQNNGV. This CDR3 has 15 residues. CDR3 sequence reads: CASSSRLAPYNEQYF. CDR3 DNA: TGTGCCAGCAGCTCTCGACTAGCGCCTTACAATGAGCAGTACTTC.

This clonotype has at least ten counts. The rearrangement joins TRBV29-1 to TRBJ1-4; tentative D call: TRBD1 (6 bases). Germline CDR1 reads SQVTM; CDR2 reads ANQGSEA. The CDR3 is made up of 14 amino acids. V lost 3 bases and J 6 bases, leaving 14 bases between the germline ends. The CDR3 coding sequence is TGCAGCGTTGAGACCGGGACAATGGATGAAAAACTGTTTTTT. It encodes CSVETGTMDEKLFF.

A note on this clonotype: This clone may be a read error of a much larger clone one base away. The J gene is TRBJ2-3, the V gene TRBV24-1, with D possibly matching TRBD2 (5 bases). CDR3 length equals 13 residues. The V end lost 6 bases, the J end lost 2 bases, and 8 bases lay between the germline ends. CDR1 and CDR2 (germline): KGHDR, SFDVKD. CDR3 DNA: TGTGCCACCAGTTGGACTGACACAGATACGCAGTATTTT. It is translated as CATSWTDTDTQYF.

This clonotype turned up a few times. The CDR3 sequence is CASSPRGQGRYGYTF. As DNA, the CDR3 is TGCGCCAGCAGCCCCCGAGGACAGGGGCGGTATGGCTACACCTTC. The rearrangement uses TRBV5-1 and TRBJ1-2, with TRBD1 matching 9 bases. The germline V gene encodes CDR1 SGHRS and CDR2 YFSETQ. V shed 4 bases and J 5 bases; nucleotides not matched to a gene: 9. The CDR3 extends over 15 amino acids.

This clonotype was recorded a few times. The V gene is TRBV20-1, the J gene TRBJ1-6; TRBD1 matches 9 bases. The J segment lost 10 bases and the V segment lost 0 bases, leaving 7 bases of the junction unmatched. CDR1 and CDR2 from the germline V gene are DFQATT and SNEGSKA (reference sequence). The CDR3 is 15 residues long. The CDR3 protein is CSAREPGQGGSPLHF. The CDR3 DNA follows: TGCAGTGCTAGAGAGCCGGGACAGGGTGGGTCACCCCTCCACTTT.

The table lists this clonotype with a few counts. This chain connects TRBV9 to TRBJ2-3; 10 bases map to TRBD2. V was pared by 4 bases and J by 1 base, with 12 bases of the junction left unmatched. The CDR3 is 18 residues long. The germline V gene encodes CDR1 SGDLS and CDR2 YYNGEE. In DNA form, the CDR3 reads TGTGCCAGCAGCCCTTTTAGCGGGGGGTCCCCCCGCACAGATACGCAGTATTTT. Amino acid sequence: CASSPFSGGSPRTDTQYF. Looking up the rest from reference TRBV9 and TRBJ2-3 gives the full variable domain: DSGVTQTPKHLITATGQRVTLRCSPRSGDLSVYWYQQSLDQGLQFLIQYYNGEERAKGNILERFSAQQFPDLHSELNLSSLELGDSALYFCASSPFSGGSPRTDTQYFGPGTRLTVL.

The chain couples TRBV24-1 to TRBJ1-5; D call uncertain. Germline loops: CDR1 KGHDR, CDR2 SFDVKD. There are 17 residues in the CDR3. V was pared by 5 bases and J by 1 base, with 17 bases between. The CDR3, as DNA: TGTGCCACCAGTGGTTTCCGGGGAGTAGGGAGCAATCAGCCCCAGCATTTT. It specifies CATSGFRGVGSNQPQHF.

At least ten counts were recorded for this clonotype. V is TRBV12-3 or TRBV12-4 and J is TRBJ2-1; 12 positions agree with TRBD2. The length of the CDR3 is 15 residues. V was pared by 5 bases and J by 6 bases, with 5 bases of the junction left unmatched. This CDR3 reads CASSPSGRAFNEQFF. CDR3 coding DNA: TGTGCCAGCAGTCCTAGCGGGAGGGCCTTCAATGAGCAGTTCTTC.

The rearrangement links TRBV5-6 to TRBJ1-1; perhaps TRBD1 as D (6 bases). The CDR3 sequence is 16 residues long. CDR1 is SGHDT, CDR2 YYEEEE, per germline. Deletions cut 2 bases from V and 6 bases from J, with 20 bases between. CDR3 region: CASSFTRTVRTAEAFF. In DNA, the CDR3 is TGTGCCAGCAGCTTCACCCGGACAGTCCGAACTGCTGAAGCTTTCTTT.

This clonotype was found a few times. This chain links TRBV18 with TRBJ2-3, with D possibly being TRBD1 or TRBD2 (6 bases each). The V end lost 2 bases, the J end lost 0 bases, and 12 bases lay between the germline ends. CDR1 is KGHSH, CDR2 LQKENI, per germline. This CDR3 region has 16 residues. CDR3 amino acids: CASSPEGGLSTDTQYF. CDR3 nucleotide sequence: TGTGCCAGCTCACCAGAAGGGGGGCTTAGCACAGATACGCAGTATTTT. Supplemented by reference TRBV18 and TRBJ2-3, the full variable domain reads NAGVMQNPRHLVRRRGQEARLRCSPMKGHSHVYWYRQLPEEGLKFMVYLQKENIIDESGMPKERFSAEFPKEGPSILRIQQVVRGDSAAYFCASSPEGGLSTDTQYFGPGTRLTVL.

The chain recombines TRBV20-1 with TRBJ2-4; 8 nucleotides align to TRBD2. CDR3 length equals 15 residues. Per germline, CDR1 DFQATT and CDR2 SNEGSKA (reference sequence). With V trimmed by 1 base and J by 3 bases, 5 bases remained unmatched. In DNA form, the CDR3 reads TGCAGTGCTAGAGGGCCCCGGGAGGGCAAAAACATTCAGTACTTC. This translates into CSARGPREGKNIQYF.

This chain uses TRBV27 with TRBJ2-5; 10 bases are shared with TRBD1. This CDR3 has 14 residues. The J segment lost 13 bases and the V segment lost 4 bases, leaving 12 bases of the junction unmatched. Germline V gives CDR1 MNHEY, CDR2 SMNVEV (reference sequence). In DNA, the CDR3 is TGTGCCAGCAGTTGGACAGGGGGGAACTACGAGCGGTACTTC. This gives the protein CASSWTGGNYERYF.

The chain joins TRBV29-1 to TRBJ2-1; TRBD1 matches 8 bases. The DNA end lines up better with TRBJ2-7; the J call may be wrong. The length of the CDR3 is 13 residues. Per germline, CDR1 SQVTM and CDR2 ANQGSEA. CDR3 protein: CSVGSGGYNEQYF. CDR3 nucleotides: TGCAGCGTTGGGTCAGGGGGCTACAATGAGCAGTACTTC.

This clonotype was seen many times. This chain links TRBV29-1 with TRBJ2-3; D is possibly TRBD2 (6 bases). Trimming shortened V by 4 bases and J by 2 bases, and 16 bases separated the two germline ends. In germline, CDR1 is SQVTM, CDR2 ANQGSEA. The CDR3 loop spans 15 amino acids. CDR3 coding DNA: TGCAGCGTTGGCAAGACTAGAGGGTTCACAGATACGCAGTATTTT. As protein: CSVGKTRGFTDTQYF.

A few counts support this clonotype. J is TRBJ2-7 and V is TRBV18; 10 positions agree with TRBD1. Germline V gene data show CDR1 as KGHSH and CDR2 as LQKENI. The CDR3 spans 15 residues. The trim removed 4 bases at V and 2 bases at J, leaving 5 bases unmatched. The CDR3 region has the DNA TGTGCCAGCTCACTTGGACAGGGGGAAACCTACGAGCAGTACTTC. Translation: CASSLGQGETYEQYF.